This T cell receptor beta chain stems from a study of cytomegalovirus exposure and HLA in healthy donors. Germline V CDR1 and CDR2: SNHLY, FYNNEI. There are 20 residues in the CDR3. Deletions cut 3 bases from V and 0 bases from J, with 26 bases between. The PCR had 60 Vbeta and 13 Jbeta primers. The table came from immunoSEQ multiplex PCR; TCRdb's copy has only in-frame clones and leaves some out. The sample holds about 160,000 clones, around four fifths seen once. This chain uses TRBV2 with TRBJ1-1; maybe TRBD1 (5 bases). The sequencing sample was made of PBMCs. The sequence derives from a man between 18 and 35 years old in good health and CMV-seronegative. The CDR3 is CASSDNWRPIDSSLNTEAFF. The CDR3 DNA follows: TGTGCCAGCAGTGATAATTGGCGGCCGATAGACAGTAGTCTGAACACTGAAGCTTTCTTT. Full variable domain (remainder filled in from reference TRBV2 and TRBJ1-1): EPEVTQTPSHQVTQMGQEVILRCVPISNHLYFYWYRQILGQKVEFLVSFYNNEISEKSEIFDDQFSVERPDGSNFTLKIRSTKLEDSAMYFCASSDNWRPIDSSLNTEAFFGQGTRLTVV.